This T cell receptor beta chain is from a study of cytomegalovirus exposure and HLA in healthy donors. As for this clone: The antigen is unknown.

Findings and limits, study-wide: Listed as cytomegalovirus-associated were 170 or so TCR beta chains. A later analysis by the authors found several of the most significant clusters apparently linked to common viral pathogens.

CDR1 and CDR2 (germline): LNHDA, SQIVND (reference sequence). The CDR3 runs to 15 residues. With 7 bases removed from V and 6 bases from J, the gap between germline ends came to 21 bases. 60 Vbeta and 13 Jbeta primers were used in PCR. Some clones are missing from TCRdb's copy, which holds only in-frame ones; the method was immunoSEQ multiplex PCR. Found here are roughly 72,000 clones; the top ten clones hold 3.8%. As for the donors, each was a healthy bone marrow donor. Sampled while nominally healthy, donors likely had unrecorded immune exposures. Specimen: PBMCs. The clonotype was recovered from a young man in good health and CMV-seropositive. The chain recombines TRBV19 with TRBJ1-1, with D tentatively TRBD1 (5 bases). The CDR3 region is CASTDFRQGKPEAFF. In DNA, the CDR3 is TGTGCCAGTACCGACTTTCGTCAGGGTAAACCTGAAGCTTTCTTT.